A single sample is the source of the 16 T cell receptor beta chains below, sequenced in a study of cytomegalovirus exposure and HLA in healthy donors. The study ran its PCR with 60 Vbeta and 13 Jbeta primers. Assay: immunoSEQ multiplex PCR; the TCRdb copy retains only in-frame clones and omits some. The sample shows 200,000 or so clones, over 75% of them seen only once. Sequencing used PBMCs. The receptors come from a woman between 25 and 40 years old in good health and CMV-seronegative.

The V and J genes are TRBV27 and TRBJ2-1; 7 nucleotides align to TRBD2. The CDR3 length is 13 residues. Germline assignment: CDR1 MNHEY and CDR2 SMNVEV (reference sequence). With V trimmed by 3 bases and J by 9 bases, 5 bases remained unmatched. The DNA of the CDR3 is TGTGCCAGCAGTTTTGGACTAGAGGTTGAGCAGTTCTTC. Protein: CASSFGLEVEQFF.

Concerning this clone itself: This specimen includes other DNA sequences encoding the same CDR3. CDR3 residues: CASSQGDRQGTEAFF. The CDR3 DNA sequence: TGCGCCAGCAGCCAGGGGGATCGACAGGGCACTGAAGCTTTCTTT. The chain has TRBV4-1 and TRBJ1-1; 7 nucleotides match TRBD1. The CDR3 runs to 15 residues. V was pared by 3 bases and J by 4 bases, with 8 bases of the junction left unmatched. Germline-derived CDR1 and CDR2 are MGHRA and YSYEKL.

The gene calls are TRBV28 and TRBJ2-2; 7 bases map to TRBD1. This CDR3 has 13 residues. The V and J ends lost 8 bases and 6 bases, in that order; junction bases with no gene match: 6. Germline CDR1 and CDR2: MDHEN and SYDVKM. CDR3 protein: CASDRESSGELFF. CDR3 in DNA: TGTGCCAGCGACAGGGAAAGTTCCGGGGAGCTGTTTTTT.

The chain links TRBV28 to TRBJ1-2; D is unresolved. V lost 6 bases and J 4 bases, leaving 15 bases between the germline ends. CDR1 and CDR2 (germline): MDHEN, SYDVKM. This CDR3 is built from 14 residues. The CDR3 DNA follows: TGTGCCAGCAGCACCCGAGGAGGCCTCTATGGCTACACCTTC. Its translation is CASSTRGGLYGYTF.

The chain uses TRBV18 and TRBJ1-6, with D possibly TRBD1 on 5 matching bases. Germline assignment: CDR1 KGHSH and CDR2 LQKENI. V lost 0 bases and J 8 bases, leaving 8 bases between the germline ends. The CDR3 contains 14 residues. DNA of the CDR3: TGTGCCAGCTCACCACCTACGGGGGATTCACCCCTCCACTTT. Protein product: CASSPPTGDSPLHF.

The chain is built from TRBV7-3 and TRBJ1-1; 7 nucleotides line up with TRBD1. V trimming: 5 bases; J trimming: 4 bases; junction bases outside the gene matches: 4. The CDR3 is 13 amino acids. CDR1 is SGHTA and CDR2 is FQGTGA in the germline V gene. CDR3 sequence (DNA): TGTGCCAGCAGCCTCCGACAGGGCACTGAAGCTTTCTTT. It translates to CASSLRQGTEAFF.

The chain couples TRBV30 to TRBJ2-5; 8 bases fit TRBD2. Germline CDR1 reads GTSNPN; CDR2 reads SVGIG (reference sequence). The length of the CDR3 is 14 residues. With V trimmed by 4 bases and J by 7 bases, 11 bases remained unmatched. CDR3 loop: CAWTAGGLGVTQYF. CDR3 coding DNA: TGTGCCTGGACGGCGGGGGGCCTTGGTGTGACCCAGTACTTC.

This clone has only one observation. The rearrangement uses TRBV4-1 and TRBJ2-3; D might be TRBD1 (6 bases). CDR3 length equals 15 residues. Germline CDR1 is MGHRA and CDR2 is YSYEKL. Trimming took off 4 bases at V and 3 bases at J, with 14 bases between the two ends. The CDR3 reads CASSPRGILTDTQYF. The CDR3, as DNA: TGCGCCAGCAGCCCGAGGGGGATTCTGACAGATACGCAGTATTTT.

The J gene is TRBJ2-1, the V gene TRBV5-1; 10 bases match TRBD2. The germline V gene encodes CDR1 SGHRS and CDR2 YFSETQ. The J segment lost 7 bases and the V segment lost 2 bases, leaving 6 bases of the junction unmatched. This CDR3 comprises 15 residues. This CDR3 is CASSFRSGRENEQFF. In nucleotides, the CDR3 is TGCGCCAGCAGCTTTAGAAGCGGGAGGGAAAATGAGCAGTTCTTC.

This clone was counted between two and nine times. The chain uses TRBV6-5 and TRBJ1-5; D is unresolved. The CDR3 totals 14 residues. V shed 6 bases and J shed 3 bases, with 12 bases lying between them. Germline CDR1 and CDR2: MNHEY and SVGAGI. This CDR3 reads CASSLTEYNQPQHF. The CDR3 DNA sequence: TGTGCCAGCAGCCTTACAGAGTACAATCAGCCCCAGCATTTT.

This chain links TRBV5-1 with TRBJ1-2; the D gene is possibly TRBD1 (5 bases). Germline CDR1 reads SGHRS; CDR2 reads YFSETQ. The CDR3 is 14 residues long. Trimming removed 0 bases at V and 3 bases at J, with 9 bases between. The CDR3 spells CASSLAGGDYGYTF. The CDR3 nucleotides are TGCGCCAGCAGCTTGGCCGGGGGAGACTATGGCTACACCTTC.

The chain recombines TRBV5-6 with TRBJ2-4; D perhaps matches TRBD1 (7 bases). From germline, CDR1 is SGHDT and CDR2 YYEEEE. Trimming shortened V by 7 bases and J by 1 base, and 12 bases separated the two germline ends. This CDR3 spans 14 amino acids. CDR3 nucleotide sequence: TGTGCCAGCCAGGAGGGGGCGGCCAAAAACATTCAGTACTTC. This translates into CASQEGAAKNIQYF. Based on the CDR3 plus reference TRBV5-6 and TRBJ2-4, the full variable domain is DAGVTQSPTHLIKTRGQQVTLRCSPKSGHDTVSWYQQALGQGPQFIFQYYEEEERQRGNFPDRFSGHQFPNYSSELNVNALLLGDSALYLCASQEGAAKNIQYFGAGTRLSVL.

The chain couples TRBV7-2 to TRBJ2-3; tentatively, D is TRBD1 (5 bases). Trimming took 2 bases from V and 0 from J, leaving 12 bases between them. This CDR3 comprises 16 residues. Germline CDR1 is SGHTA and CDR2 is FQGNSA. The CDR3 nucleotides read TGTGCCAGCAGCTTAAGGACACCCCTAAGCACAGATACGCAGTATTTT. Its protein product is CASSLRTPLSTDTQYF.

V is TRBV10-3 and J is TRBJ2-1; D remains ambiguous. V was cut by 0 bases and J by 2 bases, with 8 bases left in between. This CDR3 contains 15 residues. The germline V gene encodes CDR1 ENHRY and CDR2 SYGVKD. CDR3 region: CAISESSSPYNEQFF. The CDR3 region has the DNA TGTGCCATCAGTGAGTCCTCCTCTCCCTACAATGAGCAGTTCTTC.

The V and J genes are TRBV10-3 and TRBJ2-3, with a possible D match to TRBD2 (5 bases). V was pared by 11 bases and J by 0 bases, with 15 bases between. The CDR3 contains 14 residues. Germline lookup yields CDR1 ENHRY and CDR2 SYGVKD. CDR3 sequence: CAVSGLASTDTQYF. The DNA of the CDR3 is TGTGCCGTCTCGGGGTTAGCTAGCACAGATACGCAGTATTTT.

This sequence joins TRBV18 and TRBJ1-3, with a tentative D call TRBD1 (5 bases). V gave up 3 bases and J gave up 0 bases, with 12 bases separating them. Looked up from germline, CDR1 is KGHSH and CDR2 is LQKENI. CDR3 length: 16 residues. CDR3: CASSPSSTASGNTIYF. CDR3 DNA sequence: TGTGCCAGCTCACCCTCTTCGACAGCCTCTGGAAACACCATATATTTT.